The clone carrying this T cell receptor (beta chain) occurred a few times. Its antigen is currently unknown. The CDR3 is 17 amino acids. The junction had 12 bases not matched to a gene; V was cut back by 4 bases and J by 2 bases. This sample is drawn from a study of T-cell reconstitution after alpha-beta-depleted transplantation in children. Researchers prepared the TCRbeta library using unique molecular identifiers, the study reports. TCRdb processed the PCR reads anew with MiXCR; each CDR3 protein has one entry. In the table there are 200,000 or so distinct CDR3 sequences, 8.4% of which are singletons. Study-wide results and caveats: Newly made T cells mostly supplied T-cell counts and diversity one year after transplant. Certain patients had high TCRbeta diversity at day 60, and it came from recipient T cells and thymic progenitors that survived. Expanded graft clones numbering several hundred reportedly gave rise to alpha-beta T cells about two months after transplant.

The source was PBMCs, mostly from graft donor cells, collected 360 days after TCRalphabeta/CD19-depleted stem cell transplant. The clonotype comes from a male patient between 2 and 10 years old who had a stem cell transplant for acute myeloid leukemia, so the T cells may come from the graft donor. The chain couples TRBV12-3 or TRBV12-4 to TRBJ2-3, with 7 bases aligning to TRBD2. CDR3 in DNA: TGTGCCAGCAGTTCCCTCAGCGGCGGGGGATACACAGATACGCAGTATTTT. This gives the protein CASSSLSGGGYTDTQYF.